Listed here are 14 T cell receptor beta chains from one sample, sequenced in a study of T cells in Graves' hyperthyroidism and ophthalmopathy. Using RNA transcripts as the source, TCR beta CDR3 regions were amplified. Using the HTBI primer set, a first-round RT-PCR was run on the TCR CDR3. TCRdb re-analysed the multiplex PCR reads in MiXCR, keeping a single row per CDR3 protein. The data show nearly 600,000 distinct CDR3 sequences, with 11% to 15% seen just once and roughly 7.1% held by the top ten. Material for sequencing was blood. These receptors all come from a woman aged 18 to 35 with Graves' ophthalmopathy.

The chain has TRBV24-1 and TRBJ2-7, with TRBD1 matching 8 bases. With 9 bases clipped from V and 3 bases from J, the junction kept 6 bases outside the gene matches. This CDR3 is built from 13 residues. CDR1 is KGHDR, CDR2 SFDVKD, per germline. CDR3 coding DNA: TGTGCCACCCCCGGACAGGGAGGCTACGAGCAGTACTTC. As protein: CATPGQGGYEQYF.

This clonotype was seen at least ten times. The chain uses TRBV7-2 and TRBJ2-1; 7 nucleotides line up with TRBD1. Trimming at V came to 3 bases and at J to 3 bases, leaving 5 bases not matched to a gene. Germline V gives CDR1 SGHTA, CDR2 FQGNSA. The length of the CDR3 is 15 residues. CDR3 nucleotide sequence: TGTGCCAGCAGCTTTTCGACAGGGATCTACAATGAGCAGTTCTTC. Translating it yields CASSFSTGIYNEQFF.

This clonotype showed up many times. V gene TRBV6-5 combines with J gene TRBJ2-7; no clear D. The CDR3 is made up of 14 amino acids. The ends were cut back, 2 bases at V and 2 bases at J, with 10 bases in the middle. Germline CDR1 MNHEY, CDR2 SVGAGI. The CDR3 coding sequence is TGTGCCAGCAGTTACGTCGGCGGACCCTACGAGCAGTACTTC. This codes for CASSYVGGPYEQYF.

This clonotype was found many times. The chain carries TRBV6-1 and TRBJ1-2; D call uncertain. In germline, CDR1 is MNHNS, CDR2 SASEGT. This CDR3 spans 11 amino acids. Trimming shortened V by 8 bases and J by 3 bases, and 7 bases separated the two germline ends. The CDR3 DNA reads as TGTGCCAGCGGGGAGGACTATGGCTACACCTTC. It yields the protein CASGEDYGYTF.

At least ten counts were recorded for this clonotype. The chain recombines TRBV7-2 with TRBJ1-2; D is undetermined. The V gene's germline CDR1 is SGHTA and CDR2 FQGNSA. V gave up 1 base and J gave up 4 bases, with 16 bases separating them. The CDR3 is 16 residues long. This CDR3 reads CASSLGLRATGYGYTF. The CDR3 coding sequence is TGTGCCAGCAGCTTAGGTTTACGGGCGACGGGCTATGGCTACACCTTC.

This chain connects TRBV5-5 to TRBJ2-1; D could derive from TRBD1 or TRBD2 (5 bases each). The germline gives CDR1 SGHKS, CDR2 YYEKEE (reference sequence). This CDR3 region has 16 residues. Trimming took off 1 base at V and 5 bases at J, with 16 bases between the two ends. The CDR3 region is CASSLFSGAPHNEQFF. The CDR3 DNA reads TGTGCCAGCAGCTTGTTCTCCGGGGCCCCCCACAATGAGCAGTTCTTC.

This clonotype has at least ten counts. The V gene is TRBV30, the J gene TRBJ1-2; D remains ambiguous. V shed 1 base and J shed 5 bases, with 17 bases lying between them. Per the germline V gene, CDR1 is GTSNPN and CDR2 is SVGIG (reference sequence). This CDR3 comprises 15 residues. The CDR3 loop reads CAWSDYLETEYGYTF. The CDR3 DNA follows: TGTGCCTGGAGTGACTACCTGGAGACGGAATATGGCTACACCTTC.

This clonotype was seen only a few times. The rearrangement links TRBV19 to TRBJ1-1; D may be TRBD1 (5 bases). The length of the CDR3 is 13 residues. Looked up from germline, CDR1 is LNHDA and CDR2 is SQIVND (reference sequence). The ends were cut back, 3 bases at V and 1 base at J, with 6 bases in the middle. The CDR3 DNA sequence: TGTGCCAGTAGTATCGGGACGAACACTGAAGCTTTCTTT. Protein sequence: CASSIGTNTEAFF.

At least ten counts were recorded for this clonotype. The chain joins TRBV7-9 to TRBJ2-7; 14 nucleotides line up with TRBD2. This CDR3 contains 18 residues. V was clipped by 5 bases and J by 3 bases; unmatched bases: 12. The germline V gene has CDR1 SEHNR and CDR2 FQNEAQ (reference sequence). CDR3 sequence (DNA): TGTGCCAGCAGCCCCGGGGGCCGCGGACTAGCGGGAGGCTACGAGCAGTACTTC. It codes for CASSPGGRGLAGGYEQYF. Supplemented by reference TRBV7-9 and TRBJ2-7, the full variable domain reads DTGVSQNPRHKITKRGQNVTFRCDPISEHNRLYWYRQTLGQGPEFLTYFQNEAQLEKSRLLSDRFSAERPKGSFSTLEIQRTEQGDSAMYLCASSPGGRGLAGGYEQYFGPGTRLTVT.

For the CDR3, the DNA is TGTGCCACCAGGTTGGGTTACAATGAGCAGTTCTTC. This encodes CATRLGYNEQFF. This rearrangement joins TRBV6-2 or TRBV6-3 to TRBJ2-1; D unresolved. This CDR3 region has 12 residues. Looked up from germline, CDR1 is MNHEY and CDR2 is SVGEGT. The ends were cut back, 10 bases at V and 4 bases at J, with 11 bases in the middle.

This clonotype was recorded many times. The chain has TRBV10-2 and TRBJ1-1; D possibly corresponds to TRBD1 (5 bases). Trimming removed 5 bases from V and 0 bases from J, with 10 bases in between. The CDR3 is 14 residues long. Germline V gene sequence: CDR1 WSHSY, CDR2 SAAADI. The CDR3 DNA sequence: TGCGCCAGCAGTCAGGGACTAATGAACACTGAAGCTTTCTTT. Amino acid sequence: CASSQGLMNTEAFF.

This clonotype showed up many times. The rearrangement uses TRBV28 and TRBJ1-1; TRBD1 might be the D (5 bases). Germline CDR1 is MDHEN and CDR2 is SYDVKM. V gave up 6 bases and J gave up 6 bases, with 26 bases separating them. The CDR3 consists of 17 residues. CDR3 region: CASSSTRRGASESEAFF. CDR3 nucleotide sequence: TGTGCCAGCAGCTCCACCCGGAGGGGCGCGTCGGAATCTGAAGCTTTCTTT.

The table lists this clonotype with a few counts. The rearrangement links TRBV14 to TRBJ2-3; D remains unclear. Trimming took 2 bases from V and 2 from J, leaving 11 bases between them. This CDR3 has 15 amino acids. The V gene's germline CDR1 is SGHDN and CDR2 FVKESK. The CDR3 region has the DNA TGTGCCAGCAGCCAATACATTAAGGTCACAGATACGCAGTATTTT. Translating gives CASSQYIKVTDTQYF.

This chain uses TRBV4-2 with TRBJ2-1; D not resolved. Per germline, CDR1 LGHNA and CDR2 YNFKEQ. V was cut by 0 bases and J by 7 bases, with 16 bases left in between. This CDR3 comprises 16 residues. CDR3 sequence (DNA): TGTGCCAGCAGCCAAGAGGGTCTCGCAAGAGGTAATGAGCAGTTCTTC. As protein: CASSQEGLARGNEQFF.